Shown below are 18 T cell receptor beta chains from a single sample sequenced in a study of post-analysis software for immune sequencing data. Included in the TCR beta cDNA libraries were unique molecular identifiers. One entry per CDR3 protein results from TCRdb running MiXCR on the PCR reads. The sample includes roughly 160,000 distinct CDR3 sequences, roughly 40% of them seen just once. Specimen: blood, collected after autologous hematopoietic stem cell transplantation. All receptors derive from a girl between 10 and 17 years old with multiple sclerosis.

The V and J genes are TRBV12-3 or TRBV12-4 and TRBJ2-7, with 9 positions matching TRBD1. This CDR3 comprises 13 residues. The junction had 4 bases not matched to a gene; V was cut back by 6 bases and J by 4 bases. CDR3 residues: CASRWTGVYEQYF. In DNA form, the CDR3 reads TGTGCCAGCAGGTGGACAGGGGTTTACGAGCAGTACTTC.

The chain joins TRBV7-2 to TRBJ2-5, with D perhaps matching TRBD2 (5 bases). The CDR3 consists of 13 residues. The V end was cut by 6 bases, the J end by 4 bases, with 12 bases between. Germline V lookup: CDR1 SGHTA, CDR2 FQGNSA. The CDR3 nucleotides are TGTGCCAGCAGACCAGCGGCCGTAGAGACCCAGTACTTC. Translation: CASRPAAVETQYF.

This clonotype was recorded at least ten times. The chain uses TRBV14 and TRBJ2-1; 9 nucleotides align to TRBD2. This CDR3 contains 14 residues. The germline CDR1 and CDR2 sequences are SGHDN and FVKESK. J was trimmed by 4 bases and V by 3 bases; bases with no gene match: 1. CDR3 in amino acids: CASSQGLAYNEQFF. Here the CDR3 DNA reads TGTGCCAGCAGCCAGGGACTAGCTTACAATGAGCAGTTCTTC.

Many counts were recorded for this clonotype. The rearrangement joins TRBV6-5 to TRBJ1-2; D is undetermined. This CDR3 contains 12 residues. CDR1 is MNHEY, CDR2 SVGAGI, per germline. V lost 2 bases to trimming and J lost 8 bases, with 9 bases between them. CDR3 in amino acids: CASSYVGGGYTF. The CDR3 nucleotides are TGTGCCAGCAGTTACGTGGGAGGCGGCTACACCTTC.

V is TRBV6-2 or TRBV6-3 and J is TRBJ2-5, with D unresolved. The J call is doubtful: the DNA matches TRBJ2-7 better. Germline V CDR1 and CDR2: MNHEY, SVGEGT. CDR3 size: 11 residues. CDR3: CASSYLYEQYF. CDR3 nucleotides: TGTGCCAGCAGCTATTTATACGAGCAGTACTTC.

A remark on this clonotype: Its ends do not fully match the called genes, so a read error is possible. The J gene is TRBJ2-6, the V gene TRBV29-1; perhaps TRBD1 as D (5 bases). The V gene's germline CDR1 is SQVTM and CDR2 ANQGSEA. The CDR3 runs 17 residues. The CDR3 DNA is TGCAGCGTTGGCGGACCCCGCGAAGGCTCTGGGGCCAACGTCCGGACTTTC. Translation: CSVGGPREGSGANVRTF.

This clonotype showed up just a few times. This sequence joins TRBV27 and TRBJ2-5; D possibly corresponds to TRBD2 (6 bases). The CDR3 consists of 13 residues. Deletions cut 0 bases from V and 12 bases from J, with 14 bases between. CDR1 is MNHEY and CDR2 is SMNVEV in the germline V gene (reference sequence). The CDR3: CASSLSIGGVEYF. CDR3 DNA: TGTGCCAGCAGTTTATCGATCGGGGGAGTAGAGTACTTC.

This clonotype has just a few counts. The V gene is TRBV5-5, the J gene TRBJ1-1; no clear D gene. The CDR3 has 15 residues. The germline CDR1 and CDR2 sequences are SGHKS and YYEKEE (reference sequence). V lost 1 base and J lost 1, with 11 bases in between. CDR3 nucleotide sequence: TGTGCCAGCAGCTTGCCCGCGTACGGGAACACTGAAGCTTTCTTT. This gives the protein CASSLPAYGNTEAFF.

The genes are TRBV5-1 and TRBJ2-7, with 8 bases fitting TRBD1. The CDR3 extends over 14 amino acids. CDR1 and CDR2 (germline): SGHRS, YFSETQ. Germline trimming cut 1 base from V and 4 bases from J; bases unmatched to any gene: 4. The CDR3 reads CASSLSDRGYEQYF. CDR3 in DNA: TGCGCCAGCAGCTTGTCTGACAGGGGATACGAGCAGTACTTC.

The gene calls are TRBV7-3 and TRBJ2-1; 11 nucleotides align to TRBD1. CDR1 and CDR2 (germline): SGHTA, FQGTGA. J was trimmed by 8 bases and V by 5 bases; bases with no gene match: 8. The CDR3 has 15 residues. The CDR3 loop is CASSPGTGGSYEQFF. CDR3 sequence (DNA): TGTGCCAGCAGCCCGGGGACAGGGGGATCCTATGAGCAGTTCTTC.

This clonotype was counted once. The chain carries TRBV6-2 or TRBV6-3 and TRBJ2-1; 11 bases agree with TRBD2. With 1 base clipped from V and 5 bases from J, the junction kept 7 bases outside the gene matches. Germline V gene sequence: CDR1 MNHEY, CDR2 SVGEGT. CDR3 length equals 17 residues. CDR3 bases: TGTGCCAGCAGTTACTTGGCTAGCGGGAGGATCAACAATGAGCAGTTCTTC. It encodes CASSYLASGRINNEQFF.

V and J are TRBV9 and TRBJ2-5, with D uncertain. Looked up from germline, CDR1 is SGDLS and CDR2 is YYNGEE. V lost 0 bases and J 0 bases, leaving 6 bases between the germline ends. The CDR3 is made up of 14 amino acids. The CDR3 coding sequence is TGTGCCAGCAGCGTAGTGGGGAACCAAGAGACCCAGTACTTC. Translated: CASSVVGNQETQYF.

This chain joins TRBV5-1 and TRBJ2-1; D is unresolved. CDR3 length equals 17 residues. The germline gives CDR1 SGHRS, CDR2 YFSETQ. V was pared by 6 bases and J by 2 bases, with 21 bases between. The CDR3, as DNA: TGCGCCAGCAACAAGTCCCACGGGCCGGTTCCCTACAATGAGCAGTTCTTC. It encodes CASNKSHGPVPYNEQFF.

This chain uses TRBV7-9 with TRBJ2-3; D gene uncertain. V dropped 8 bases and J dropped 1 base, with 4 bases sitting between them. This CDR3 comprises 11 residues. In germline, CDR1 is SEHNR, CDR2 FQNEAQ (reference sequence). In DNA form, the CDR3 reads TGTGCCAGCGTAGGCACAGATACGCAGTATTTT. Amino acids: CASVGTDTQYF.

As regards this clonotype: Its ends do not fully match the called genes, so a read error is possible. This chain connects TRBV7-6 to TRBJ2-3, with 11 nucleotides matching TRBD1. Germline V gives CDR1 SGHVS, CDR2 FNYEAQ. This CDR3 has 15 residues. CDR3 residues: CAGSPGTGGTDTQYF. CDR3 DNA: TGTGCCGGCAGCCCAGGGACAGGGGGTACAGATACGCAGTATTTT.

The gene calls are TRBV9 and TRBJ2-3, with 13 bases that match TRBD2. The CDR3 spans 16 residues. Germline V gene data show CDR1 as SGDLS and CDR2 as YYNGEE. J was trimmed by 4 bases and V by 3 bases; bases with no gene match: 5. The CDR3 DNA reads as TGTGCCAGCAGCGGGACTAGCGGGAGTAATGCAGATACGCAGTATTTT. Its protein product is CASSGTSGSNADTQYF.

About this clonotype itself: A single base separates this from a much larger clone, so it may be a read error. The chain links TRBV2 to TRBJ1-1; 9 nucleotides match TRBD1. The length of the CDR3 is 14 residues. Germline-derived CDR1 and CDR2 are SNHLY and FYNNEI. This chain's CDR3 is CTSITGGADTEAFF. DNA for the CDR3: TGTACCAGCATTACAGGGGGCGCGGACACTGAAGCTTTCTTT.

The rearrangement joins TRBV12-3 or TRBV12-4 to TRBJ2-1, with D possibly TRBD1 on 5 matching bases. The V and J ends lost 5 bases and 8 bases respectively, with 13 bases between them. CDR3 size: 13 residues. For the CDR3, the DNA is TGTGCCAGCAGTGGCCAGGGCTGGGATGAGCAGTTCTTC. Protein sequence: CASSGQGWDEQFF.